The rows below give T cell receptor beta chains drawn from one sample of a study of blood T cell repertoires in COVID-19. Generated by immunoSEQ multiplex PCR, the TCRdb table keeps only in-frame clones and is missing some. The sample shows 91,000 or so clones, about 86% of them seen only once. The sequencing input was peripheral blood. The origin of the receptors is a woman aged 55-69 years in a cohort sampled during active or convalescent COVID-19. Each CDR3 is given with its conserved first and last residue. D genes are given only for firm matches. The size of a clone is reported for some rows only, either as once, few or many, or as a class for expanded clones.

size	D	V	J	DNA	CDR3
.	.	TRBV5-1	TRBJ1-2	TGCGCCAGCAGCTTGCCAGGGAATAACTATGGCTACACCTTC	CASSLPGNNYGYTF
few	TRBD2	TRBV29-1	TRBJ2-7	TGCAGCGTTGTACTAGCGGGGTTTTGGGAGCAGTACTTC	CSVVLAGFWEQYF
.	TRBD2	TRBV5-1	TRBJ2-2	TGCGCCAGCAGCTTTGCGGGAGGGCCGGCCGGGGAGCTGTTTTTT	CASSFAGGPAGELFF
.	TRBD1	TRBV5-5	TRBJ1-1	TGTGCCAGCAGCTCCAAGCAGCAGGGGGGCGCTGAAGCTTTCTTT	CASSSKQQGGAEAFF
.	TRBD2	TRBV7-7	TRBJ2-3	TGTGCTAGCAGCCCTCTAGCGGGATCAGGCATCACAGATACGCAGTATTTT	CASSPLAGSGITDTQYF
.	TRBD1	TRBV11-3	TRBJ1-1	TGTGCCAGCAGCCCAGGACAGGGGAACACTGAAGCTTTCTTT	CASSPGQGNTEAFF
.	.	TRBV3-1/TRBV3-2	TRBJ2-5	TGTGCCAGCAGCCGGGCAACTTTAATGCAAGAGACCCAGTACTTC	CASSRATLMQETQYF
.	.	TRBV28	TRBJ2-1	TGTGCCAGCAGTTTCCTCCGGGACAACTCCTACAATGAGCAGTTCTTC	CASSFLRDNSYNEQFF
.	TRBD1	TRBV6-5	TRBJ1-6	TGTGCCAGCAGTCCCACAGGGGGACGGTCACCCCTCCACTTT	CASSPTGGRSPLHF
few	TRBD1	TRBV29-1	TRBJ1-2	TGCAGCGTCCCAGACAGGGGAAATTCCTATGGCTACACCTTC	CSVPDRGNSYGYTF
.	.	TRBV27	TRBJ1-6	TGTGCCAGCAGTTTTGCGAATTCACCCCTCCACTTT	CASSFANSPLHF
.	.	TRBV10-1	TRBJ1-1	TGCGCCAGCAGTGCGGGGAGGATGAACACTGAAGCTTTCTTT	CASSAGRMNTEAFF
.	.	TRBV7-3	TRBJ2-1	TGTGCCAGCAGCTTAACCCCTAGCGCCTCCTACAATGAGCAGTTCTTC	CASSLTPSASYNEQFF
.	TRBD1	TRBV5-1	TRBJ2-2	TGCGCCAGCAGCCCTCTAGGGGGCCCTAACACCGGGGAGCTGTTTTTT	CASSPLGGPNTGELFF
.	.	TRBV9	TRBJ1-6	TGTGCCAGCAGCGGATGGGAGTCTGGGGTCGGGCCCCTCCACTTT	CASSGWESGVGPLHF
.	.	TRBV7-8	TRBJ1-5	TGTGCCAGCAGCTCGCCGACAGTTGGGCATAATCAGCCCCAGCATTTT	CASSSPTVGHNQPQHF
few	TRBD1	TRBV19	TRBJ1-3	TGTGCCAGTAGTTCGAGGGACAGGGGGCCCGGAAACACCATATATTTT	CASSSRDRGPGNTIYF
.	.	TRBV9	TRBJ1-6	TGTGCCAGCAGCGTAGAACAGGGTAATTCACCCCTCCACTTT	CASSVEQGNSPLHF
.	TRBD1	TRBV7-8	TRBJ2-7	TGTGCCAGCAGCTTAGGGCAGGGGGTAGGGGAGCAGTACTTC	CASSLGQGVGEQYF
few	.	TRBV3-1/TRBV3-2	TRBJ1-1	TGTGCCAGCAGCCAAGATTTTAGGGGCACTGAAGCTTTCTTT	CASSQDFRGTEAFF
.	TRBD1	TRBV12-5	TRBJ1-5	TGTGCTAGTGCCCCGGACAGGAATCAGCCCCAGCATTTT	CASAPDRNQPQHF
.	.	TRBV7-9	TRBJ2-3	TGTGCCAGCAGCCGAGTAGATACGCAGTATTTT	CASSRVDTQYF
.	.	TRBV7-9	TRBJ1-2	TGTGCCAGCAGCCCCTCTGGCAGCTATGGCTACACCTTC	CASSPSGSYGYTF
.	.	TRBV4-1	TRBJ2-3	TGCGCCAGCAGCCAAGATCGACCCCGAGGGGATACGCAGTATTTT	CASSQDRPRGDTQYF
.	.	TRBV5-6	TRBJ1-1	TGTGCCAGCAGCTTGGTGTTGGGGGCGAACACTGAAGCTTTCTTT	CASSLVLGANTEAFF
.	.	TRBV30	TRBJ1-4	TGTGCCTGGACTGTCGGGGGTCCGAGGGGAAAACTGTTTTTT	CAWTVGGPRGKLFF
.	TRBD1	TRBV3-1/TRBV3-2	TRBJ2-5	TGTGCCAGCAGCAGGGGGCTCCGAGGGGGTGATGATGGGCAGTACTTC	CASSRGLRGGDDGQYF